A few counts support the clone carrying this T cell receptor beta chain. The target antigen is unknown. Selection for sequencing was limited to patients who had shown CD8+CD57+ cell expansion by flow cytometry. Blood was sampled before the patients had received any therapy. This record comes from a study of CD8+CD57+ T cells in acquired aplastic anemia. Overall study context: Sorted CD4+ and CD8+ cell DNA averaged around 3.3 ug. Study findings and constraints: In common between the patients and the controls were around 29 CD8+ CDR3 sequences.

Genomic DNA, serving as template, underwent TCR beta VDJ and CDR3 profiling. TCRdb reprocessed the reads via MiXCR and lists one record per CDR3 protein. Of 220,000 or so distinct CDR3 sequences listed, roughly two thirds are singletons. Trimming removed 6 bases from V and 5 bases from J, with 8 bases in between. Germline loops: CDR1 SEHNR, CDR2 FQNEAQ (reference sequence). This CDR3 region has 11 residues. The sequencing input was sorted CD4+, CD8+, or CD8+CD57+ T cells (not recorded which) from PBMCs. This clonotype originated in a human donor with aplastic anemia. This chain connects TRBV7-9 to TRBJ2-7, with TRBD2 as a possible D gene (5 bases). CDR3: CASRRADEQYF. Here the CDR3 DNA reads TGTGCCAGCAGACGAGCGGACGAGCAGTACTTC.